A single T cell receptor (beta chain) is shown here with its context. These data come from a study of graft-versus-host responses after intestinal transplantation. Regarding the study as a whole: There were GvH clones found in recipient marrow, and some of them appeared first in ileum or blood.

Some clones are missing from TCRdb's copy, which holds only in-frame ones; the method was immunoSEQ multiplex PCR. Here the sample spans 20,000 to 25,000 clones, 55% to 70% being singletons. The germline V gene encodes CDR1 MNHEY and CDR2 SVGAGI. The ends lost 6 bases at V and 2 bases at J; junction bases unmatched: 6. The CDR3 runs to 15 residues. This material consisted of alloreactive CD4+ T cells from a mixed lymphocyte reaction culture, taken before intestinal transplant. Regarding subset: CFSE-low proliferating T cells sorted from approximately 6-day pre-transplant mixed lymphocyte reaction (GvH or HvG direction). This rearrangement joins TRBV6-5 to TRBJ2-1; 8 bases align to TRBD1. This receptor was identified in a human patient who received an intestinal transplant. The CDR3 bases are TGTGCCAGCAGGAAAGACAGGGGAACCTACAATGAGCAGTTCTTC. Protein sequence: CASRKDRGTYNEQFF.